Detailed here is one TCR beta chain. Trimming removed 4 bases at V and 4 bases at J, with 14 bases between. CDR1 SGHAT and CDR2 FQNNGV come from the germline V gene. The CDR3 has 14 residues. In the source study's methods: Nucleated cell counts were estimated from reference gene primer amplification. Clones were read by immunoSEQ multiplex PCR, and TCRdb kept only the in-frame ones, dropping some. The DNA gave D and trimming, while V, J and clone size come from that table. The sample lists a few hundred thousand clones; roughly 82% were seen once. The sample comes from a study of blood T cell repertoires in COVID-19. For the study at large: Sites in the United States, Italy and Spain provided acute and convalescent COVID-19 samples. PBMCs, B-cell-depleted T cells, or T cells were the source of the cDNA or gDNA that made up the material.

Material: peripheral blood. The V call is TRBV11-2, the J call TRBJ2-7, with D tentatively TRBD1 (6 bases). This clonotype originated in a woman in her forties who had recovered from COVID-19. CDR3 nucleotides: TGTGCCAGCAGCTCCCTACAGGGAAAATACGAGCAGTACTTC. It encodes CASSSLQGKYEQYF.